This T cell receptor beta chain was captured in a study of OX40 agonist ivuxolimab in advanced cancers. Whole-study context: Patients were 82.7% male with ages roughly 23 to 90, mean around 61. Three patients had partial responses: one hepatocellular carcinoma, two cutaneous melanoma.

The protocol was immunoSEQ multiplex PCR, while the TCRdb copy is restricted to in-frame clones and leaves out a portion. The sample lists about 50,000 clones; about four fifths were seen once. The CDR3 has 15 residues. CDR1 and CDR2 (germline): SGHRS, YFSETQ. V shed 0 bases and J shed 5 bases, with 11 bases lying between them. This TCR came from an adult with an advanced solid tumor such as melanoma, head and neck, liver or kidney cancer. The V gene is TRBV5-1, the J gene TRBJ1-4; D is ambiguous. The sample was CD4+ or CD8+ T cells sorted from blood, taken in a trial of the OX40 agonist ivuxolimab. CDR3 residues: CASSLEGSRNEKLFF. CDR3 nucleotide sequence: TGCGCCAGCAGCTTGGAAGGGAGTCGGAATGAAAAACTGTTTTTT.